The 27 T cell receptor beta chains below come from one sample, sequenced in a study of tumor-infiltrating lymphocytes in oesophageal squamous cell carcinoma (dated by TCRdb to about 2016). The library came from PCR. Sequencing relied on an Illumina HiSeq 2000. TCRdb ran its own pipeline on the public reads, namely fastp trimming at Q25 and MiXCR clone calling, and kept in-frame beta chains. CDR3 protein duplicates are merged, each entry listing the most common genes and DNA. This sample comprises fewer than 20,000 distinct CDR3 sequences, about 40% of them detected only once. Together, the top ten hold about 42% of the sample. Material for sequencing was blood. The source of these receptors is a female donor with esophageal squamous cell carcinoma.

This CDR3 is CASRKTSGSVSYEQHF. Here the CDR3 DNA reads TGTGCCAGCAGGAAGACTAGCGGGAGTGTGTCCTACGAGCAGCATTTT. The chain is built from TRBV7-9 and TRBJ1-5; D ambiguous. CDR1 and CDR2 (germline): SEHNR, FQNEAQ (reference sequence). The V end lost 6 bases, the J end lost 13 bases, and 28 bases lay between the germline ends. The CDR3 has 16 amino acids.

This clonotype was counted many times. The chain links TRBV7-6 to TRBJ2-7; the D gene could be TRBD1 or TRBD2 (5 bases each). CDR1 is SGHVS and CDR2 is FNYEAQ in the germline V gene. The CDR3 is 16 amino acids. Trimming took 4 bases from V and 2 from J, leaving 18 bases between them. The chain's CDR3 is CASSSGSGQGPYEQYF. The CDR3 nucleotides read TGTGCCAGCAGCTCGGGGTCGGGGCAGGGCCCCTACGAGCAGTACTTC.

This clonotype showed up many times. The chain uses TRBV6-1 and TRBJ2-4; D gene ambiguous. Germline V gene lookup returns CDR1 MNHNS and CDR2 SASEGT. This CDR3 has 13 residues. V was trimmed by 6 bases and J by 13 bases, leaving 19 bases between them. The CDR3 loop reads CASRRAAYNEQYF. The CDR3 bases are TGTGCCAGCAGACGGGCCGCCTACAATGAGCAGTACTTC.

This clonotype is classed as medium-sized. The rearrangement uses TRBV6-2 or TRBV6-3 and TRBJ2-3; D may be TRBD2 (6 bases). Trimming shortened V by 0 bases and J by 4 bases, and 14 bases separated the two germline ends. CDR1 is MNHEY, CDR2 SVGEGT, per germline. This CDR3 spans 16 amino acids. CDR3 sequence reads: CASSYSNLALADTQYF. The DNA for the CDR3 is TGTGCCAGCAGTTACTCCAATCTAGCGTTAGCAGATACGCAGTATTTT.

This clonotype came up many times. V and J are TRBV5-1 and TRBJ2-1; D is uncertain. V was shortened by 3 bases and J by 3 bases, with 13 bases between the two germline ends. From germline, CDR1 is SGHRS and CDR2 YFSETQ. CDR3 length equals 15 residues. Here the CDR3 DNA reads TGCGCCAGCAGCTCCTCCGGATGGGACTACAATGAGCAGTTCTTC. This codes for CASSSSGWDYNEQFF. The full variable domain, in which reference TRBV5-1 and TRBJ2-1 provide the parts outside the CDR3, is KAGVTQTPRYLIKTRGQQVTLSCSPISGHRSVSWYQQTPGQGLQFLFEYFSETQRNKGNFPGRFSGRQFSNSRSEMNVSTLELGDSALYLCASSSSGWDYNEQFFGPGTRLTVL.

This clonotype was detected a few times. An end of the junction differs from the germline gene, which may be a read error. This chain connects TRBV2 to TRBJ2-7, with D maybe TRBD2 (5 bases). This CDR3 contains 13 residues. Germline V CDR1 and CDR2: SNHLY, FYNNEI. CDR3: CASIEGSPYEQYF. CDR3 DNA: TGTGCCAGCATTGAAGGGAGCCCATACGAGCAGTACTTC.

This clonotype ranks as medium-sized. The V call is TRBV28, the J call TRBJ2-5, with 8 positions matching TRBD2. The CDR3 has 14 residues. V trimming: 11 bases; J trimming: 5 bases; junction bases outside the gene matches: 13. CDR1 and CDR2 from the germline V gene are MDHEN and SYDVKM. The CDR3 DNA reads as TGTGCCCTTTCCGGTCGGACTAGCCCTGAGACCCAGTACTTC. It specifies CALSGRTSPETQYF.

Points on this clonotype: With a much larger clone just one base away, this may be a read error. For the CDR3, the DNA is TGTGCCAGCAGTTACGCAGGGTTCGCGAGCACCGGGGAGCTGTTTTTT. Translation gives CASSYAGFASTGELFF. This rearrangement joins TRBV6-8 to TRBJ2-2, with D maybe TRBD1 (5 bases). Germline CDR1 reads MNHGY; CDR2 reads SAAAGT. This CDR3 region has 16 residues. Trimming stripped 2 bases from V and 4 bases from J, with 14 bases between.

This clonotype was recorded many times. The chain combines TRBV19 with TRBJ1-5; D is ambiguous. The CDR3 loop spans 15 amino acids. Germline CDR1 reads LNHDA; CDR2 reads SQIVND (reference sequence). Trimming took off 5 bases at V and 0 bases at J, with 11 bases between the two ends. CDR3 amino acids: CASSPQGTSNQPQHF. The CDR3 nucleotides are TGTGCCAGTAGTCCCCAAGGTACTAGCAATCAGCCCCAGCATTTT.

This clonotype was seen ten or more times. The genes are TRBV25-1 and TRBJ1-1; D is uncertain. V gave up 3 bases and J gave up 2 bases, with 13 bases separating them. The germline V gene has CDR1 MGHDK and CDR2 SYGVNS. The CDR3 sequence is 15 residues long. This CDR3 reads CASSELQITNTEAFF. Written as DNA, the CDR3 is TGTGCCAGCAGTGAGCTACAGATCACAAACACTGAAGCTTTCTTT.

This clonotype is labeled as medium-sized. The rearrangement links TRBV10-2 to TRBJ2-3, with 11 bases fitting TRBD2. The CDR3 runs to 17 residues. Germline V gene sequence: CDR1 WSHSY, CDR2 SAAADI. Trimming cost V 4 bases and J 0 bases; bases outside gene matches: 6. This CDR3 reads CASSALLAGVSTDTQYF. CDR3 DNA: TGCGCCAGCAGTGCGTTACTAGCGGGAGTAAGCACAGATACGCAGTATTTT.

The chain uses TRBV2 and TRBJ2-7; D possibly corresponds to TRBD2 (5 bases). The J call could be wrong; TRBJ2-1 is a better fit for the DNA end. Germline V gene sequence: CDR1 SNHLY, CDR2 FYNNEI. CDR3 size: 14 residues. The CDR3 here is CASSETGFQETQFF. The CDR3 DNA reads as TGTGCCAGCAGTGAGACGGGGTTCCAAGAGACCCAGTTCTTC.

A single count supports this clonotype. V and J are TRBV6-6 and TRBJ2-1, with 13 nucleotides matching TRBD2. There are 16 residues in the CDR3. Germline trimming cut 7 bases from V and 6 bases from J; bases unmatched to any gene: 9. Germline CDR1 and CDR2: MNHNY and SVGAGI (reference sequence). In DNA, the CDR3 is TGTGCCAGCAAAGGACTAGCGGGAGCCTCGTTCAATGAGCAGTTCTTC. Amino acid sequence: CASKGLAGASFNEQFF.

This clonotype was counted ten times or more. The chain is built from TRBV6-1 and TRBJ2-2, with TRBD1 as a possible D gene (8 bases). The CDR3 consists of 16 residues. Trimming took 5 bases from V and 3 from J, leaving 16 bases between them. CDR1 is MNHNS, CDR2 SASEGT, per germline. CDR3 sequence: CASSTIQGGDTGELFF. The DNA of the CDR3 is TGTGCCAGCAGTACAATACAGGGGGGGGACACCGGGGAGCTGTTTTTT.

This clonotype turned up a few times. The chain employs TRBV7-8 and TRBJ2-3; D call uncertain. V was clipped by 3 bases and J by 1 base, with 5 bases between them. This CDR3 region has 13 residues. In germline, CDR1 is SGHVS, CDR2 FQNEAQ. DNA of the CDR3: TGTGCCAGCAGCTTGGACCGCACAGATACGCAGTATTTT. This sequence encodes CASSLDRTDTQYF.

The chain couples TRBV7-6 to TRBJ2-3; 10 bases line up with TRBD1. The end of the DNA aligns better with TRBJ2-7, so the J call may be wrong. CDR1 is SGHVS and CDR2 is FNYEAQ in the germline V gene. This CDR3 has 14 residues. The CDR3 coding sequence is TGTGCCAGCAGCTTCATGGGACAGGGGAACGAGCAGTACTTC. Protein sequence: CASSFMGQGNEQYF.

This clonotype is labeled medium-sized. The chain employs TRBV7-6 and TRBJ1-5; D not certain. In germline, CDR1 is SGHVS, CDR2 FNYEAQ. Trimming took 2 bases from V and 4 from J, leaving 12 bases between them. CDR3 length: 15 amino acids. The CDR3 DNA reads as TGTGCCAGCAGCTTACAGTCAGGCGTTAATCAGCCCCAGCATTTT. Translation: CASSLQSGVNQPQHF.

This sequence joins TRBV6-2 or TRBV6-3 and TRBJ2-7, with D hard to call. V lost 7 bases, J lost 7 bases, and 26 bases lay in between. Germline CDR1 is MNHEY and CDR2 is SVGEGT. This CDR3 region has 16 residues. CDR3 DNA: TGTGCCAGCACCACACACAAGCTCAGCTCCTACAATGAGCAGTACTTC. Protein product: CASTTHKLSSYNEQYF.

This clonotype came up once. The J gene is TRBJ2-5, the V gene TRBV10-2; 8 bases are a match to TRBD1. The DNA end lines up better with TRBJ2-1; the J call may be wrong. There are 13 residues in the CDR3. CDR1 is WSHSY, CDR2 SAAADI, per germline. The CDR3 DNA is TGCGCCAGCAGCCAGGGGGCCACGGACAAGCAGTTCTTC. Protein: CASSQGATDKQFF.

J is TRBJ1-3 and V is TRBV7-6; D call uncertain. Trimming removed 5 bases at V and 0 bases at J, with 11 bases between. Germline CDR1 and CDR2: SGHVS and FNYEAQ. CDR3 length equals 15 residues. The CDR3 DNA sequence: TGTGCCAGCAGCCCCGTAGGCTTCTCTGGAAACACCATATATTTT. It yields the protein CASSPVGFSGNTIYF.

The gene calls are TRBV15 and TRBJ2-5, with D maybe TRBD1 (6 bases). TRBJ2-1 explains the end of the DNA better; the J call may be wrong. CDR3 size: 13 residues. CDR1 is LNHNV and CDR2 is YYDKDF in the germline V gene (reference sequence). The CDR3 bases are TGTGCCACCAGGGGACAACTCCTAGGTGAGCAGTTCTTC. Protein: CATRGQLLGEQFF.

The genes are TRBV28 and TRBJ2-7; TRBD2 matches at 11 bases. The V gene end was trimmed by 5 bases and the J gene end by 1 base; junction bases not matched to a gene: 4. The CDR3 totals 15 residues. The germline V gene encodes CDR1 MDHEN and CDR2 SYDVKM. CDR3 in amino acids: CASSTSGGGSYEQYF. For the CDR3, the DNA is TGTGCCAGCAGTACTAGCGGGGGAGGATCCTACGAGCAGTACTTC.

The J gene is TRBJ2-5, the V gene TRBV6-6; 11 bases align to TRBD1. Judging by the DNA end, TRBJ2-1 fits better; the J call may be wrong. The CDR3 has 14 amino acids. Germline loops: CDR1 MNHNY, CDR2 SVGAGI (reference sequence). The DNA for the CDR3 is TGTGCCAGCAGGGACAGGGGGCGTAATTTTGAGCAGTTCTTC. It encodes CASRDRGRNFEQFF.

The chain has TRBV7-3 and TRBJ2-1; no clear D. Germline lookup yields CDR1 SGHTA and CDR2 FQGTGA. This CDR3 comprises 13 residues. V was trimmed by 2 bases and J by 12 bases, leaving 14 bases between them. CDR3 sequence: CASSLGDSLGQFF. DNA of the CDR3: TGTGCCAGCAGCTTAGGAGATAGTTTAGGGCAGTTCTTC.

The chain couples TRBV10-3 to TRBJ2-5, with 7 nucleotides matching TRBD2. The CDR3 is 13 amino acids. Germline CDR1 and CDR2: ENHRY and SYGVKD. V lost 10 bases, J lost 2 bases, and 7 bases stayed unmatched. The CDR3 loop is CASRAGLQETQYF. The CDR3 nucleotides are TGTGCCAGTAGAGCGGGGCTGCAAGAGACCCAGTACTTC.

This clonotype has a count of ten or more. The chain links TRBV28 to TRBJ2-7; a possible D gene is TRBD2 (6 bases). The CDR3 runs 15 residues. Germline lookup yields CDR1 MDHEN and CDR2 SYDVKM. Trimming shortened V by 0 bases and J by 6 bases, and 15 bases separated the two germline ends. The DNA of the CDR3 is TGTGCCAGCAGTTTATGGGGGACTCCGACTGTCGAGCAGTACTTC. This codes for CASSLWGTPTVEQYF.

The chain uses TRBV28 and TRBJ2-5; 8 bases are shared with TRBD2. The CDR3 covers 15 residues. Germline lookup yields CDR1 MDHEN and CDR2 SYDVKM. J lost 0 bases, V lost 5 bases, and 5 bases had no gene match. The CDR3 spells CASSSGSGYQETQYF. The CDR3 nucleotides are TGTGCCAGCAGTAGCGGGAGCGGGTACCAAGAGACCCAGTACTTC.